The 28 T cell receptor beta chains below all came from one sample that was sequenced in a study of T cells in Graves' hyperthyroidism and ophthalmopathy. RNA transcripts gave rise to amplified TCR beta CDR3 regions. First-round RT-PCR targeting the TCR CDR3 was performed with the HTBI primer set. TCRdb re-called the multiplex PCR reads with MiXCR, one entry per CDR3 protein. The sample lists approximately 590,000 distinct CDR3 sequences, 46% occurring once. The sequenced sample was peripheral blood or thyroid tissue (not recorded which). These receptors all come from a woman in her late teens or twenties with Graves' hyperthyroidism.

The chain carries TRBV19 and TRBJ1-4, with a possible D match to TRBD1 (5 bases). Per the germline V gene, CDR1 is LNHDA and CDR2 is SQIVND (reference sequence). The V gene lost 6 bases and the J gene lost 12 bases, with 14 bases spanning the gap. The CDR3 extends over 12 amino acids. The CDR3 DNA follows: TGTGCCAGTAGCGAGACGGGGACGGAACTGTTTTTT. As protein: CASSETGTELFF. Using reference TRBV19 and TRBJ1-4 for the parts outside the CDR3, the full variable domain is DGGITQSPKYLFRKEGQNVTLSCEQNLNHDAMYWYRQDPGQGLRLIYYSQIVNDFQKGDIAEGYSVSREKKESFPLTVTSAQKNPTAFYLCASSETGTELFFGSGTQLSVL.

The genes are TRBV7-2 and TRBJ2-6; TRBD1 is a possible D gene (6 bases). The CDR3 totals 15 residues. Trimming shortened V by 5 bases and J by 9 bases, and 17 bases separated the two germline ends. Germline loops: CDR1 SGHTA, CDR2 FQGNSA. The CDR3 nucleotides read TGTGCCAGCAGCCTGAAAAGGGGGTACCGCAACGTCCTGACTTTC. It encodes CASSLKRGYRNVLTF.

The chain employs TRBV7-9 and TRBJ1-4; TRBD1 is a possible D gene (5 bases). V was shortened by 6 bases and J by 11 bases, with 19 bases between the two germline ends. Per the germline V gene, CDR1 is SEHNR and CDR2 is FQNEAQ (reference sequence). The CDR3 is made up of 14 amino acids. CDR3 sequence reads: CASRDTPNSGKLFF. CDR3 sequence (DNA): TGTGCCAGCAGGGACACCCCAAACTCTGGGAAACTGTTTTTT.

This clonotype was observed a few times. This chain joins TRBV14 and TRBJ1-5; no firm D call. The CDR3 loop spans 15 amino acids. Germline CDR1 SGHDN, CDR2 FVKESK. Trimming took 2 bases from V and 6 from J, leaving 14 bases between them. The CDR3 protein is CASSQFGGVGQPQHF. In DNA, the CDR3 is TGTGCCAGCAGCCAATTCGGCGGGGTGGGTCAGCCCCAGCATTTT.

This clonotype was counted only a few times. The chain carries TRBV20-1 and TRBJ1-2, with D tentatively TRBD1 (6 bases). Germline lookup yields CDR1 DFQATT and CDR2 SNEGSKA (reference sequence). The CDR3 runs to 14 residues. V gave up 3 bases and J gave up 0 bases, with 11 bases separating them. CDR3 sequence: CSASPGQANYGYTF. CDR3 in DNA: TGCAGTGCTAGTCCGGGACAAGCTAACTATGGCTACACCTTC.

The genes are TRBV14 and TRBJ1-5, with D possibly being TRBD1 (5 bases). Germline CDR1 reads SGHDN; CDR2 reads FVKESK. V was pared by 4 bases and J by 6 bases, with 22 bases between. The CDR3 has 17 residues. CDR3 residues: CASSPPGGGRPSQPQHF. Written as DNA, the CDR3 is TGTGCCAGCAGCCCGCCTGGGGGGGGGAGACCTAGTCAGCCCCAGCATTTT.

The chain joins TRBV2 to TRBJ2-3; TRBD2 matches at 8 bases. CDR3 size: 16 residues. V lost 1 base to trimming and J lost 0 bases; unmatched junction nucleotides: 3. Germline V gives CDR1 SNHLY, CDR2 FYNNEI. The chain's CDR3 is CASSEDLAGSTDTQYF. The CDR3 DNA is TGTGCCAGCAGTGAAGATCTAGCGGGTAGCACAGATACGCAGTATTTT.

This clonotype appeared a few times. The V and J genes are TRBV10-1 and TRBJ1-5; possible D gene TRBD1, 5 bases. CDR1 and CDR2 from the germline V gene are WNHNN and SYGVQD (reference sequence). CDR3 size: 13 residues. Trimming took off 9 bases at V and 7 bases at J, with 16 bases between the two ends. The CDR3 DNA is TGCGCCAGTTCCAGGGCTATGGAACAGCCCCAGCATTTT. Amino acid sequence: CASSRAMEQPQHF.

This chain joins TRBV9 and TRBJ1-3; unclear D gene. V was cut by 5 bases and J by 4 bases, with 10 bases left in between. CDR1 and CDR2 from the germline V gene are SGDLS and YYNGEE. CDR3 length equals 13 residues. The CDR3 DNA reads as TGTGCCAGCAGTCCTGCCACGGGAAACACCATATATTTT. This translates into CASSPATGNTIYF.

This clonotype has just one count. The chain employs TRBV20-1 and TRBJ2-7; perhaps TRBD2 as D (5 bases). Per germline, CDR1 DFQATT and CDR2 SNEGSKA (reference sequence). There are 16 residues in the CDR3. V was shortened by 4 bases and J by 0 bases, with 19 bases between the two germline ends. CDR3 sequence (DNA): TGCAGTGCTAACCAGGCCGGAGGACTTCACTCCTACGAGCAGTACTTC. This sequence encodes CSANQAGGLHSYEQYF.

To note about this clonotype: Mismatch with germline at one junction end may stem from a read error. The chain employs TRBV10-3 and TRBJ1-4; 10 bases align to TRBD1. Germline-derived CDR1 and CDR2 are ENHRY and SYGVKD. CDR3 length: 16 amino acids. The DNA for the CDR3 is TGTGCCACCAGTGAGGGGACAGGGGATTCGGCCGAAAAACTGTTTTTT. Translating gives CATSEGTGDSAEKLFF.

Ten or more counts support this clonotype. The chain couples TRBV7-8 to TRBJ1-1, with D possibly TRBD1 on 5 matching bases. Trimming removed 6 bases at V and 4 bases at J, with 15 bases between. The CDR3 runs to 14 residues. Looked up from germline, CDR1 is SGHVS and CDR2 is FQNEAQ. CDR3 sequence reads: CASRQTQGRTEAFF. In nucleotides, the CDR3 is TGTGCCAGCAGACAAACCCAGGGTCGCACTGAAGCTTTCTTT.

In this sample, this clonotype turned up a few times. This may come from a read error, since a much larger clone is one base off. The chain uses TRBV29-1 and TRBJ2-7, with TRBD2 identical over 14 bases. CDR3 size: 14 residues. Germline values: CDR1 SQVTM, CDR2 ANQGSEA. Trimming removed 4 bases from V and 6 bases from J; junction bases left unmatched: 5. Here the CDR3 DNA reads TGCAGCGTTGTGGGGACTAGCGGGGGTAGCGAGCAGTACTTC. Its protein is CSVVGTSGGSEQYF.

This clonotype was counted between two and nine times. V usage is TRBV20-1 and J usage is TRBJ1-5; D remains ambiguous. This CDR3 spans 13 amino acids. The V end lost 2 bases, the J end lost 4 bases, and 9 bases lay between the germline ends. Germline loops: CDR1 DFQATT, CDR2 SNEGSKA (reference sequence). The CDR3 sequence is CSARTSGNQPQHF. For the CDR3, the DNA is TGCAGTGCTAGAACGTCGGGGAATCAGCCCCAGCATTTT.

This chain uses TRBV7-2 with TRBJ2-6; 9 bases agree with TRBD1. Germline V CDR1 and CDR2: SGHTA, FQGNSA. V lost 5 bases and J lost 1; bases outside the gene matches: 6. This CDR3 has 17 residues. The CDR3 sequence: CASSNRGPLSGANVLTF. DNA for the CDR3: TGTGCCAGCAGCAACAGGGGGCCCTTATCTGGGGCCAACGTCCTGACTTTC.

In this sample, this clonotype turned up once. Mismatch with germline at one junction end may stem from a read error. The chain couples TRBV7-3 to TRBJ2-5; a weak D match, TRBD1 (7 bases). Per the germline V gene, CDR1 is SGHTA and CDR2 is FQGTGA. The CDR3 is made up of 14 amino acids. This CDR3 is CASSRQGGKETQYF. Here the CDR3 DNA reads TGCGCCAGCAGCCGACAGGGAGGAAAAGAGACCCAGTACTTC. The full variable domain, rest sourced from reference TRBV7-3 and TRBJ2-5, is GAGVSQTPSNKVTEKGKYVELRCDPISGHTALYWYRQSLGQGPEFLIYFQGTGAADDSGLPNDRFFAVRPEGSVSTLKIQRTERGDSAVYLCASSRQGGKETQYFGPGTRLLVL.

The gene calls are TRBV20-1 and TRBJ1-6, with D uncertain. In germline, CDR1 is DFQATT, CDR2 SNEGSKA (reference sequence). CDR3 size: 12 residues. This CDR3 reads CTSVEQNSPLHF. CDR3 in DNA: TGCACCTCTGTAGAGCAAAATTCACCCCTCCACTTT.

This clonotype was seen a few times. The chain uses TRBV7-9 and TRBJ2-7; D gene uncertain. Trimming left V 1 base short and J 5 bases short, with 9 bases between. The CDR3 totals 13 residues. The V gene's germline CDR1 is SEHNR and CDR2 FQNEAQ (reference sequence). CDR3 nucleotide sequence: TGTGCCAGCAGCTTAGTTCCCCCGGACGAGCAGTACTTC. Translation: CASSLVPPDEQYF. Drawing the rest from reference TRBV7-9 and TRBJ2-7, the complete variable domain is DTGVSQNPRHKITKRGQNVTFRCDPISEHNRLYWYRQTLGQGPEFLTYFQNEAQLEKSRLLSDRFSAERPKGSFSTLEIQRTEQGDSAMYLCASSLVPPDEQYFGPGTRLTVT.

As DNA, the CDR3 is TGTGCCAGCAGTTTACAAGCGGGTGGGATAGAGACCCAGTACTTC. This encodes CASSLQAGGIETQYF. The chain recombines TRBV2 with TRBJ2-5, with D possibly TRBD2 on 6 matching bases. The CDR3 consists of 15 residues. Germline CDR1 SNHLY, CDR2 FYNNEI. The V end lost 5 bases, the J end lost 4 bases, and 17 bases lay between the germline ends.

In its sample, this clonotype was seen many times. The chain links TRBV7-9 to TRBJ1-6, with D possibly being TRBD1 (5 bases). The CDR3 has 14 amino acids. Trimming removed 5 bases at V and 10 bases at J, with 15 bases between. Looked up from germline, CDR1 is SEHNR and CDR2 is FQNEAQ (reference sequence). CDR3: CASSRQGPGSPLHF. DNA of the CDR3: TGTGCCAGCAGCCGTCAGGGACCGGGGTCACCCCTCCACTTT.

This clonotype was found many times. The chain carries TRBV7-2 and TRBJ1-2; D gene ambiguous. Germline V lookup: CDR1 SGHTA, CDR2 FQGNSA. The CDR3 is made up of 11 amino acids. Between the trimmed V and J ends, which lost 8 bases and 4 bases, there was a span of 8 bases. This chain's CDR3 is CASGGVYGYTF. The CDR3 DNA is TGTGCCAGCGGCGGGGTCTATGGCTACACCTTC.

At least ten counts were recorded for this clonotype. The chain employs TRBV7-9 and TRBJ2-5; D tentatively fits TRBD1 or TRBD2 (5 bases each). The CDR3 spans 15 residues. Germline CDR1 reads SEHNR; CDR2 reads FQNEAQ (reference sequence). V lost 0 bases and J 5 bases, leaving 13 bases between the germline ends. CDR3 in DNA: TGTGCCAGCAGCTTAGCGATGCGGTGGGGGGAGACCCAGTACTTC. It codes for CASSLAMRWGETQYF.

This clonotype was seen a handful of times. This rearrangement joins TRBV7-2 to TRBJ2-7; D is possibly TRBD1 or TRBD2 (5 bases each). V lost 1 base, J lost 3 bases, and 10 bases lay in between. Germline CDR1 SGHTA, CDR2 FQGNSA. CDR3 size: 14 residues. In nucleotides, the CDR3 is TGTGCCAGCAGCTTAGAGGGACCGCTCTACGAGCAGTACTTC. It translates to CASSLEGPLYEQYF. The whole variable domain, remainder taken from reference TRBV7-2 and TRBJ2-7, is GAGVSQSPSNKVTEKGKDVELRCDPISGHTALYWYRQSLGQGLEFLIYFQGNSAPDKSGLPSDRFSAERTGGSVSTLTIQRTQQEDSAVYLCASSLEGPLYEQYFGPGTRLTVT.

This clonotype was counted ten times or more. The chain recombines TRBV2 with TRBJ2-2; 8 bases fit TRBD1. Germline CDR1 SNHLY, CDR2 FYNNEI. The length of the CDR3 is 12 residues. V was pared by 7 bases and J by 7 bases, with 2 bases of the junction left unmatched. This chain's CDR3 is CASKTGVGELFF. The CDR3 DNA is TGTGCCAGCAAGACAGGGGTCGGGGAGCTGTTTTTT.

Many counts were recorded for this clonotype. This chain joins TRBV29-1 and TRBJ2-7; either TRBD1 or TRBD2 may fit D (5 bases each). V lost 2 bases to trimming and J lost 5 bases, with 13 bases between them. Germline values: CDR1 SQVTM, CDR2 ANQGSEA. The CDR3 runs 13 residues. The DNA for the CDR3 is TGCAGCGTTGAACGAGGGGTAAGGGACGAGCAGTACTTC. Translated: CSVERGVRDEQYF.

This clonotype was counted a single time. The chain uses TRBV7-9 and TRBJ2-7; the match to TRBD2 covers 12 bases. The trim removed 6 bases at V and 4 bases at J, leaving 4 bases unmatched. The length of the CDR3 is 14 residues. Germline V gene lookup returns CDR1 SEHNR and CDR2 FQNEAQ (reference sequence). DNA for the CDR3: TGTGCCAGCAGAAGCACTAGCGGGAGGTACGAGCAGTACTTC. Amino acid sequence: CASRSTSGRYEQYF.

This clonotype turned up a few times. This chain joins TRBV2 and TRBJ1-1; perhaps TRBD1 as D (6 bases). The CDR3 is 13 residues long. Germline CDR1 reads SNHLY; CDR2 reads FYNNEI. The V gene lost 1 base and the J gene lost 7 bases, with 10 bases spanning the gap. The CDR3 DNA is TGTGCCAGCAGTGAAGAGGGGGTGGTTGAAGCTTTCTTT. Translation gives CASSEEGVVEAFF. The full variable domain, rest sourced from reference TRBV2 and TRBJ1-1, is EPEVTQTPSHQVTQMGQEVILRCVPISNHLYFYWYRQILGQKVEFLVSFYNNEISEKSEIFDDQFSVERPDGSNFTLKIRSTKLEDSAMYFCASSEEGVVEAFFGQGTRLTVV.

The count of this clonotype is one. In this CDR3 the conserved last residue, phenylalanine or tryptophan, is missing, so a read error is likely. Because the CDR3's place on the DNA is in doubt, the DNA is left out and the CDR3 is given as listed by TCRdb. The chain recombines TRBV7-9 with TRBJ1-6. The CDR3 is 8 residues long, ends included. Germline CDR1 SEHNR, CDR2 FQNEAQ (reference sequence). The CDR3 sequence is CASSAPHY.